The next 6 T cell receptor beta chains were all read from a single sample in a study of Graves' ophthalmopathy and Graves' hyperthyroidism (dated by TCRdb to the late 2010s). The run used an Illumina HiSeq 2000. For repertoire sequencing, TCR beta CDR3 regions were amplified from RNA transcripts. The first round of RT-PCR was done with HTBI primers and the Qiagen OneStep RT-PCR kit, and was followed by a second round of multiplex PCR, then size selection and purification. Through fastp at Q25 and MiXCR, TCRdb rebuilt clones from the public reads, retaining in-frame beta chains. Identical CDR3 proteins give one entry, which carries the most common genes and DNA. Present in this sample are about 660,000 distinct CDR3 sequences, more than 40% of which were seen just once. The ten largest clones represent around 3.3% of the sample. The material sequenced was peripheral blood. These receptors were obtained from an adult man with Graves' ophthalmopathy.

V and J are TRBV12-5 and TRBJ1-1; D not resolved. With 1 base removed from V and 0 bases from J, the gap between germline ends came to 12 bases. CDR3 size: 16 residues. The germline gives CDR1 LGHNT, CDR2 FRNRAP. CDR3 protein: CASGLGRREMNTEAFF. As DNA, the CDR3 is TGTGCTAGTGGTTTGGGACGCCGGGAAATGAACACTGAAGCTTTCTTT.

The chain carries TRBV6-1 and TRBJ2-5; D uncertain. The CDR3 runs to 12 residues. The germline V gene has CDR1 MNHNS and CDR2 SASEGT. The V end lost 7 bases, the J end lost 5 bases, and 11 bases lay between the germline ends. Here the CDR3 reads CASNRDRETQYF. For the CDR3, the DNA is TGTGCCAGCAATAGGGATCGGGAGACCCAGTACTTC.

The chain carries TRBV9 and TRBJ2-7, with 11 nucleotides matching TRBD2. Germline V gene sequence: CDR1 SGDLS, CDR2 YYNGEE. CDR3 size: 17 residues. V dropped 3 bases and J dropped 4; count of bases not matched to a gene: 12. CDR3 in DNA: TGTGCCAGCAGCGCAAGGCCCCAGACTAGCGGGACGTACGAGCAGTACTTC. It translates to CASSARPQTSGTYEQYF. Supplemented by reference TRBV9 and TRBJ2-7, the full variable domain reads DSGVTQTPKHLITATGQRVTLRCSPRSGDLSVYWYQQSLDQGLQFLIQYYNGEERAKGNILERFSAQQFPDLHSELNLSSLELGDSALYFCASSARPQTSGTYEQYFGPGTRLTVT.

This clonotype showed up many times. V is TRBV7-9 and J is TRBJ1-4, with a possible D match to TRBD1 (6 bases). The CDR3 spans 15 residues. Looked up from germline, CDR1 is SEHNR and CDR2 is FQNEAQ (reference sequence). Deletions cut 7 bases from V and 7 bases from J, with 19 bases between. DNA for the CDR3: TGTGCCAGCACCCACCGGCCGGGACATATTGAAAAACTGTTTTTT. This translates into CASTHRPGHIEKLFF.

The chain has TRBV25-1 and TRBJ2-2; TRBD2 matches 15 bases. This CDR3 region has 18 residues. Germline V gives CDR1 MGHDK, CDR2 SYGVNS. V lost 4 bases and J lost 3; bases outside the gene matches: 6. CDR3 nucleotide sequence: TGTGCCAGCAGTGTGGGACTAGCGGGAGGCCCCCACACCGGGGAGCTGTTTTTT. It translates to CASSVGLAGGPHTGELFF.

This clonotype came up a few times. The J gene is TRBJ2-5, the V gene TRBV19; the match to TRBD1 covers 7 bases. The CDR3 length is 13 residues. Germline V gene lookup returns CDR1 LNHDA and CDR2 SQIVND (reference sequence). Trimming removed 11 bases from V and 6 bases from J; junction bases left unmatched: 12. This CDR3 is CAWFPPGQKTQYF. DNA for the CDR3: TGTGCCTGGTTTCCCCCGGGACAGAAGACCCAGTACTTC.